This section outlines one TCR beta chain sequence together with its context. Its antigen is not identified. The entry originates in a study of monozygotic twins with inflammatory bowel disease. Study results and limitations: Clonotypes shared with others were fewer in IBD patients than in healthy twins, especially with disease activity.

Per germline, CDR1 LGHNA and CDR2 YSLEER. CDR3 length: 15 amino acids. Addition of UMIs with a 6-nucleotide sample barcode was achieved by template switching. Using the 5' RACE reads, TCRdb records one entry per CDR3 protein without DNA. This sample's clone table lists 350,000 to 500,000 distinct CDR3 sequences. The source is a human donor with ulcerative colitis or Crohn's disease, or a healthy co-twin of an affected twin (not recorded which). The chain combines TRBV4-3 with TRBJ2-5; absent DNA, TCRdb's TRBD1 call cannot be checked. The sequenced sample was blood. CDR3 sequence: CASSQDTGGQETQYF.